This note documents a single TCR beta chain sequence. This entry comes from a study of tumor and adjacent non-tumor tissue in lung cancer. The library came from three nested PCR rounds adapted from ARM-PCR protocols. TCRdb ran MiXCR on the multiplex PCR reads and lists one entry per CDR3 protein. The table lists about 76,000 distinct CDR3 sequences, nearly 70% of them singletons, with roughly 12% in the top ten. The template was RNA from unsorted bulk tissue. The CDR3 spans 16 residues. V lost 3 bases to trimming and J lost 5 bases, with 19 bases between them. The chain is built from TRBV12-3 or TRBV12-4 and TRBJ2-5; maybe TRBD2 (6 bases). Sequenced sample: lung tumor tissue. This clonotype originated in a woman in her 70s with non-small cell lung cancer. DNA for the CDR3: TGTGCCAGCAGTTTGACTAGGGAGAGACAACAGGAGACCCAGTACTTC. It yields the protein CASSLTRERQQETQYF.